The 16 T cell receptor beta chains below come from one sample, sequenced in a study of post-analysis software for immune sequencing data. Included in the TCR beta cDNA libraries were unique molecular identifiers. TCRdb passed the PCR reads through MiXCR, listing each CDR3 protein once. The sample comprises a few hundred thousand distinct CDR3 sequences, under 40% of which are singletons, and around 5.9% rests with the top ten. Whole-study results and caveats: Among four to six TRBV segments more frequent in patients than controls were TRBV5-6, TRBV5-1 and TRBV20-1.

For these TCRs, the target antigens are not known. The sequencing sample was made of blood. These receptor sequences come from a girl aged 2-17 years with multiple sclerosis.

In this sample, this clonotype turned up a few times. This rearrangement joins TRBV20-1 to TRBJ2-5; unclear D gene. This CDR3 comprises 12 residues. In germline, CDR1 is DFQATT, CDR2 SNEGSKA (reference sequence). Between the trimmed V and J ends, which lost 2 bases and 5 bases, there was a span of 9 bases. The CDR3 spells CSARPPPETQYF. As DNA, the CDR3 is TGCAGTGCTAGACCTCCCCCGGAGACCCAGTACTTC.

This clonotype was recorded many times. Its ends do not fully match the called genes, so a read error is possible. The chain has TRBV4-1 and TRBJ2-7; possible D gene TRBD2, 5 bases. CDR1 MGHRA and CDR2 YSYEKL come from the germline V gene. The CDR3 is 13 residues long. The CDR3 DNA reads as TGTGCCAGCAGCCAAGGGCCGGGATACGAGCAGTACTTC. This encodes CASSQGPGYEQYF.

J is TRBJ1-2 and V is TRBV5-1, with TRBD1 matching 10 bases. CDR1 SGHRS and CDR2 YFSETQ come from the germline V gene. CDR3 length: 15 residues. With 2 bases clipped from V and 6 bases from J, the junction kept 7 bases outside the gene matches. The CDR3 nucleotides read TGCGCCAGCAGCTTTGGGACAGGGGTTGGGGATGGCTACACCTTC. It codes for CASSFGTGVGDGYTF.

This clonotype appeared a few times. This rearrangement joins TRBV12-3 or TRBV12-4 to TRBJ2-3; D is uncertain. This CDR3 is built from 14 residues. Trimming removed 2 bases from V and 4 bases from J, with 10 bases in between. This CDR3 reads CASSLNLGSDTQYF. The CDR3 coding sequence is TGTGCCAGCAGTTTAAATCTAGGATCAGATACGCAGTATTTT.

This clonotype was observed a handful of times. The chain combines TRBV20-1 with TRBJ2-5; D perhaps matches TRBD1 (6 bases). The J call may not be correct, given that the DNA end is closer to TRBJ2-7. There are 15 residues in the CDR3. Germline values: CDR1 DFQATT, CDR2 SNEGSKA (reference sequence). DNA of the CDR3: TGCAGTGCTAGAGGAAGACAGGACAGCCGTTACGAGCAGTACTTC. Its protein is CSARGRQDSRYEQYF.

Within the sample, this clonotype is medium-sized. This sequence joins TRBV27 and TRBJ1-6, with TRBD1 matching 10 bases. The V gene end was trimmed by 6 bases and the J gene end by 10 bases; junction bases not matched to a gene: 12. The CDR3 is made up of 16 amino acids. Germline-derived CDR1 and CDR2 are MNHEY and SMNVEV (reference sequence). The CDR3 DNA reads as TGTGCCAGCAGGGAGAACGCCGGGACAGGGGCATCACCCCTCCACTTT. It codes for CASRENAGTGASPLHF.

Sample share makes this clonotype medium-sized. In nucleotides, the CDR3 is TGTGCCAGCGGACAGGGGGAAATGGGCAATCAGCCCCAGCATTTT. It yields the protein CASGQGEMGNQPQHF. The chain recombines TRBV2 with TRBJ1-5; 10 bases match TRBD1. After removal of 8 bases from V and 2 bases from J, the junction contained 6 bases not matched to a gene. CDR3 size: 15 residues. Germline CDR1 and CDR2: SNHLY and FYNNEI. The variable domain in full, with the rest retrieved from reference TRBV2 and TRBJ1-5, is EPEVTQTPSHQVTQMGQEVILRCVPISNHLYFYWYRQILGQKVEFLVSFYNNEISEKSEIFDDQFSVERPDGSNFTLKIRSTKLEDSAMYFCASGQGEMGNQPQHFGDGTRLSIL.

The V call is TRBV5-1, the J call TRBJ2-2; a weak D match, TRBD2 (6 bases). The CDR3 consists of 13 residues. V was trimmed by 5 bases and J by 6 bases, leaving 11 bases between them. Germline V gene sequence: CDR1 SGHRS, CDR2 YFSETQ. CDR3 amino acids: CASRIPGAGELFF. DNA of the CDR3: TGCGCCAGCAGAATTCCGGGGGCCGGGGAGCTGTTTTTT.

V is TRBV20-1 and J is TRBJ2-1, with TRBD2 identical over 15 bases. CDR1 is DFQATT and CDR2 is SNEGSKA in the germline V gene (reference sequence). CDR3 length: 16 residues. Trimming removed 2 bases from V and 10 bases from J; junction bases left unmatched: 9. Here the CDR3 reads CSARLSGLAGGSEQFF. The CDR3 DNA follows: TGCAGTGCTAGACTCTCGGGACTAGCGGGGGGCTCCGAGCAGTTCTTC.

The chain couples TRBV6-2 or TRBV6-3 to TRBJ2-7, with D possibly matching TRBD2 (6 bases). Germline-derived CDR1 and CDR2 are MNHEY and SVGEGT. V was clipped by 8 bases and J by 3 bases, with 20 bases between them. This CDR3 region has 15 residues. CDR3 in amino acids: CASHLEGTWGYEQYF. CDR3 in DNA: TGTGCCAGCCACCTGGAGGGAACTTGGGGCTACGAGCAGTACTTC.

V usage is TRBV15 and J usage is TRBJ2-5; a possible D gene is TRBD1 (6 bases). The last part of the DNA fits TRBJ2-7 better; the J call may be wrong. This CDR3 has 12 residues. Germline CDR1 LNHNV, CDR2 YYDKDF (reference sequence). The CDR3: CATSGQGYEQYF. In DNA, the CDR3 is TGTGCCACCAGCGGCCAGGGGTACGAGCAGTACTTC.

There are a few counts of this clonotype. This chain connects TRBV5-5 to TRBJ2-3; 8 bases fit TRBD1. V lost 4 bases, J lost 0 bases, and 13 bases stayed unmatched. The CDR3 consists of 18 residues. Germline V gene lookup returns CDR1 SGHKS and CDR2 YYEKEE (reference sequence). The CDR3 region is CASSPTGQGTPSTDTQYF. CDR3 nucleotides: TGTGCCAGCAGCCCGACCGGACAGGGAACTCCTAGCACAGATACGCAGTATTTT. The whole variable domain, filled in from reference TRBV5-5 and TRBJ2-3, reads DAGVTQSPTHLIKTRGQQVTLRCSPISGHKSVSWYQQVLGQGPQFIFQYYEKEERGRGNFPDRFSARQFPNYSSELNVNALLLGDSALYLCASSPTGQGTPSTDTQYFGPGTRLTVL.

The rearrangement joins TRBV4-1 to TRBJ2-6; D is unresolved. Germline V CDR1 and CDR2: MGHRA, YSYEKL. Trimming left V 9 bases short and J 0 bases short, with 12 bases between. The CDR3 has 15 residues. The CDR3 sequence: CASQRQGSGANVLTF. The CDR3, as DNA: TGCGCCAGTCAGAGGCAAGGCTCTGGGGCCAACGTCCTGACTTTC.

The chain employs TRBV10-3 and TRBJ2-1; TRBD1 aligns across 10 bases. The J segment lost 8 bases and the V segment lost 4 bases, leaving 5 bases of the junction unmatched. The CDR3 sequence is 14 residues long. Germline V gives CDR1 ENHRY, CDR2 SYGVKD. The CDR3 sequence is CAISGQGAIDEQFF. The CDR3, as DNA: TGTGCCATCAGTGGACAGGGGGCGATCGATGAGCAGTTCTTC.

This chain links TRBV9 with TRBJ1-1; D perhaps matches TRBD1 (5 bases). Germline-derived CDR1 and CDR2 are SGDLS and YYNGEE. The length of the CDR3 is 15 residues. Deletions cut 6 bases from V and 0 bases from J, with 15 bases between. This CDR3 is CASTGRGSMNTEAFF. CDR3 DNA: TGTGCCAGCACAGGGAGGGGCAGCATGAACACTGAAGCTTTCTTT.

This clonotype was counted ten times or more. The chain joins TRBV12-3 or TRBV12-4 to TRBJ2-7; D perhaps matches TRBD2 (6 bases). The CDR3 loop spans 15 amino acids. Trimming took 0 bases from V and 2 from J, leaving 11 bases between them. CDR3 loop: CASSLADPGAYEQYF. CDR3 nucleotide sequence: TGTGCCAGCAGTTTAGCCGATCCGGGAGCCTACGAGCAGTACTTC.